This TCR beta chain originates from a study of a mutant IDH1 vaccine in newly diagnosed glioma. Study background: Each patient was administered eight vaccinations, scheduled in weeks 1, 3, 5, 7, 11, 15, 19 and 23.

Time point specified: week 23, last vaccination. Doses consisted of 300 ug of mutant IDH1 20-mer peptide each, paired with topical imiquimod. The J segment lost 4 bases and the V segment lost 4 bases, leaving 11 bases of the junction unmatched. The germline V gene has CDR1 SGHRS and CDR2 YFSETQ. The CDR3 spans 16 residues. This clone showed up just once. Its antigen remains unidentified. The table came from immunoSEQ multiplex PCR; TCRdb's copy has only in-frame clones and leaves some out. This sample has about 65,000 clones, with about 88% found just once. The gene calls are TRBV5-1 and TRBJ1-5; 7 nucleotides match TRBD1. This TCR derives from a man aged 30 to 45 with glioma. Sequences were derived from PBMCs, sampled from a glioma patient whose treatment included an IDH1 peptide vaccine. This CDR3 reads CASSQLPGQTNQPQHF. The CDR3 DNA is TGCGCCAGCAGCCAATTACCGGGACAGACTAATCAGCCCCAGCATTTT. Combining the CDR3 with reference TRBV5-1 and TRBJ1-5 gives the whole variable domain KAGVTQTPRYLIKTRGQQVTLSCSPISGHRSVSWYQQTPGQGLQFLFEYFSETQRNKGNFPGRFSGRQFSNSRSEMNVSTLELGDSALYLCASSQLPGQTNQPQHFGDGTRLSIL.